The following is a T cell receptor beta chain sequence with its context. The antigen is not known. The sample originates from a study of shared clonotypes between healthy human individuals. Study-wide points: The diversity represented, both genetic and in exposure history, was limited by few donors. The authors expected sequencing depth to affect clonotype sharing among donors.

Per the authors' pipeline: In the immunoSEQ data, sequences were junction-only and lacked quality scores, so filtering differed. Generated by immunoSEQ multiplex PCR, the TCRdb table keeps only in-frame clones and is missing some. Clonal size and the V and J genes are those of that table, whereas D and trimming came from the DNA. The sample lists over 400,000 clones; 60% to 80% were seen once. The study used around 96 million PBMCs per unsorted sample for genomic DNA. This CDR3 contains 15 residues. Germline V gene data show CDR1 as SGHKS and CDR2 as YYEKEE (reference sequence). V trimming: 2 bases; J trimming: 5 bases; junction bases outside the gene matches: 7.

The specimen sequenced was PBMCs. This receptor was identified in a woman in her 40s in good health. Some clones in this sample may be carry-over from other donors' samples. The chain carries TRBV5-5 and TRBJ2-4, with 7 nucleotides matching TRBD2. The CDR3 DNA reads TGTGCCAGCAGCTTAGGGGAGGGTTGGGAAAACATTCAGTACTTC. Translated: CASSLGEGWENIQYF.